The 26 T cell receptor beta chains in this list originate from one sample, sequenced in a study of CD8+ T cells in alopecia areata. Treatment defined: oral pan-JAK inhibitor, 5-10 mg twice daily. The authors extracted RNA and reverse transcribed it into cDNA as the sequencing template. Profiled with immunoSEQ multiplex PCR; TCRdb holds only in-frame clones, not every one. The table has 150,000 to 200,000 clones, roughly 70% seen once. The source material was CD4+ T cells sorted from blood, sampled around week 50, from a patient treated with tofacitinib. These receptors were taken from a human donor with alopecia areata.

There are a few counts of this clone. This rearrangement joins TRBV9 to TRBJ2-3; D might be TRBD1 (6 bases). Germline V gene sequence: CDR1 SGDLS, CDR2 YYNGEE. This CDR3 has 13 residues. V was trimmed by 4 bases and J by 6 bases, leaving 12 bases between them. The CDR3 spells CASSQQGLDTQYF. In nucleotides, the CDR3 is TGTGCCAGCAGCCAACAGGGCTTGGATACGCAGTATTTT.

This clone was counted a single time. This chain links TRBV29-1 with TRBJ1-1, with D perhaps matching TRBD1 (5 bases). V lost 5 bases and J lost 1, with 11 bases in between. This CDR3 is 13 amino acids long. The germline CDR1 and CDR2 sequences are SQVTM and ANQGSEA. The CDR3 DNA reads TGCAGCGTTACGGGACGGGCGAACACTGAAGCTTTCTTT. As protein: CSVTGRANTEAFF.

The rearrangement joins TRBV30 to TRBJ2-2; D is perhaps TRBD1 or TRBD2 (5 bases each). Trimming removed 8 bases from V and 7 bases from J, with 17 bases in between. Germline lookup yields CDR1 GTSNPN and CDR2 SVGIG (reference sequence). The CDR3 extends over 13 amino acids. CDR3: CAGLQGSGGELFF. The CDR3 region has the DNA TGTGCCGGACTTCAGGGTTCGGGCGGGGAGCTGTTTTTT.

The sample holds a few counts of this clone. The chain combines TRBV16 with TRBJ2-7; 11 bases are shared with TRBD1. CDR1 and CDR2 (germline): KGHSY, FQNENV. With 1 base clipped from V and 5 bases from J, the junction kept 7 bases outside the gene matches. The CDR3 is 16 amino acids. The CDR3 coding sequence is TGTGCCAGCAGCCAATTTAGCCGGGACAGGGGGAACGAGCAGTACTTC. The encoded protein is CASSQFSRDRGNEQYF.

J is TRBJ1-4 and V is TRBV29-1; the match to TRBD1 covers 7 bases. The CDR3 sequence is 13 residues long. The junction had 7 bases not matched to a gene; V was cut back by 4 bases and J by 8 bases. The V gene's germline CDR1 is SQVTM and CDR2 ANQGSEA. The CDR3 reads CSVGEGAKEKLFF. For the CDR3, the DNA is TGCAGCGTTGGGGAGGGGGCGAAAGAAAAACTGTTTTTT.

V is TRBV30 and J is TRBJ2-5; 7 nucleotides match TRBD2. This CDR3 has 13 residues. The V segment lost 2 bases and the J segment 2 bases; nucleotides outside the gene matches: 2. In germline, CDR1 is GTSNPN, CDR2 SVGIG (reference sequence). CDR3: CAWSLGGQETQYF. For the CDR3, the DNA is TGTGCCTGGAGTCTGGGGGGGCAAGAGACCCAGTACTTC.

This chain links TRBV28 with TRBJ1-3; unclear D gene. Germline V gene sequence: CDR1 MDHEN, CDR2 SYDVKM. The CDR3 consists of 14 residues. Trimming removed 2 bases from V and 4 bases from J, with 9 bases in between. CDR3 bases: TGTGCCAGCAGTTTAATAGGAACGGGAAACACCATATATTTT. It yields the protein CASSLIGTGNTIYF.

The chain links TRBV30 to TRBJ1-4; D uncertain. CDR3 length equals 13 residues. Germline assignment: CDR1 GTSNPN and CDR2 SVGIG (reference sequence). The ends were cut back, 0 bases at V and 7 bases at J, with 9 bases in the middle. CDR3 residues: CAWSVGFGEKLFF. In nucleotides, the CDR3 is TGTGCCTGGAGTGTTGGTTTTGGTGAAAAACTGTTTTTT.

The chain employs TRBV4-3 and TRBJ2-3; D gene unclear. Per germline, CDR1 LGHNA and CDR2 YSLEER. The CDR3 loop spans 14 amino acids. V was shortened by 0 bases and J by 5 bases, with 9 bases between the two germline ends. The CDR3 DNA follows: TGCGCCAGCAGCCAAGATGGGCTAGGAGATACGCAGTATTTT. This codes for CASSQDGLGDTQYF.

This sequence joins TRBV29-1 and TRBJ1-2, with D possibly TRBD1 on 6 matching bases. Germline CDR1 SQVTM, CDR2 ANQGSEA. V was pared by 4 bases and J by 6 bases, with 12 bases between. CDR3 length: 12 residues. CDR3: CSVVEQGHGYTF. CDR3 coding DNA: TGCAGCGTTGTGGAGCAGGGGCATGGCTACACCTTC.

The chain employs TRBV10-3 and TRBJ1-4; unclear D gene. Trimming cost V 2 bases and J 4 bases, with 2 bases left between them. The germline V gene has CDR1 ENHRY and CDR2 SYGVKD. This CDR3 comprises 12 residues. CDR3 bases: TGTGCCATCAGTGAGGGTAATGAAAAACTGTTTTTT. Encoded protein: CAISEGNEKLFF.

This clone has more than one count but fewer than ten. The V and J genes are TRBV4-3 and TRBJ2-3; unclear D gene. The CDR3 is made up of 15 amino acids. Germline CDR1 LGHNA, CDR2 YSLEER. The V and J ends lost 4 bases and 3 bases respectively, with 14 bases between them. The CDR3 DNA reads TGCGCCAGCAGCCGAGAGAGCTTGATGACAGATACGCAGTATTTT. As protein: CASSRESLMTDTQYF.

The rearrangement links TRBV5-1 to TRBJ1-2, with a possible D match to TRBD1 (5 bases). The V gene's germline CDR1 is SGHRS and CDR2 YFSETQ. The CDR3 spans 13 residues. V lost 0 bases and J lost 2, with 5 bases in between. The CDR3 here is CASSLGQNYGYTF. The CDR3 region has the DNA TGCGCCAGCAGCTTGGGACAGAACTATGGCTACACCTTC.

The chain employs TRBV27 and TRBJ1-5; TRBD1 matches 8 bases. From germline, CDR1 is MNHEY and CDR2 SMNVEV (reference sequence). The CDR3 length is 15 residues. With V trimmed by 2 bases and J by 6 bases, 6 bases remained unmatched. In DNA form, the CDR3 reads TGTGCCAGCAGTTTAGACAGGGGTTCGGGTCAGCCCCAGCATTTT. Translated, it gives CASSLDRGSGQPQHF.

For the CDR3, the DNA is TGTGCCAGCATGGGGACAGGGGGGAATGAGCTGTTTTTT. As protein: CASMGTGGNELFF. This chain links TRBV6-5 with TRBJ2-2; 11 nucleotides agree with TRBD1. The CDR3 totals 13 residues. Germline V lookup: CDR1 MNHEY, CDR2 SVGAGI. Trimming cost V 7 bases and J 11 bases; bases outside gene matches: 6.

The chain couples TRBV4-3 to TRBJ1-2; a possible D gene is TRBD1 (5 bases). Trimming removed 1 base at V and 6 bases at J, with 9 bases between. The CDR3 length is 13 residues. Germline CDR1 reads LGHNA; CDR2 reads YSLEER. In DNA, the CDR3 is TGCGCCAGCAGCCAAGCAGGGATTAATGGCTACACCTTC. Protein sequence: CASSQAGINGYTF.

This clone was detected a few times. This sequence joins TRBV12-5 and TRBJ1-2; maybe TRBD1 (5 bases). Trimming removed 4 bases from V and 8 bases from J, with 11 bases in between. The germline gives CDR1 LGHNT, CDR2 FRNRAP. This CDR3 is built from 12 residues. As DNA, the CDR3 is TGTGCTAGTGGTTCTCCGGACATAGGCTACACCTTC. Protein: CASGSPDIGYTF. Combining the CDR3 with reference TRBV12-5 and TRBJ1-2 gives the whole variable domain DARVTQTPRHKVTEMGQEVTMRCQPILGHNTVFWYRQTMMQGLELLAYFRNRAPLDDSGMPKDRFSAEMPDATLATLKIQPSEPRDSAVYFCASGSPDIGYTFGSGTRLTVV.

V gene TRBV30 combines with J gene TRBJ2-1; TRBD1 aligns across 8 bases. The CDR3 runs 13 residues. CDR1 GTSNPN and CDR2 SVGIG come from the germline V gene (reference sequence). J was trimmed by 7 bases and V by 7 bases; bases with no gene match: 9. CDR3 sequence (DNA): TGTGCCTCCGGGACAGGTAATCTTAATGAGCAGTTCTTC. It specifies CASGTGNLNEQFF.

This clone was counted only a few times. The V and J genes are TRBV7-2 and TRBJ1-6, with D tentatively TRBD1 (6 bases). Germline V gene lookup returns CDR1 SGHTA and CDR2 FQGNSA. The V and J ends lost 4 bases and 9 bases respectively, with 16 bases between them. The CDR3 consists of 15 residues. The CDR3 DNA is TGTGCCAGCAGCTCACGACAGGCCGGGGGTTCACCCCTCCACTTT. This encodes CASSSRQAGGSPLHF.

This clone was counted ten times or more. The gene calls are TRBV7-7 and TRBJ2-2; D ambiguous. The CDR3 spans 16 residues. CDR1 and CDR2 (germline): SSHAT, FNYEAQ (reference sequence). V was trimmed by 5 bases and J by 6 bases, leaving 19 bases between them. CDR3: CASSPGRLVTSGELFF. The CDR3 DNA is TGTGCCAGCAGCCCTGGACGCCTCGTGACGTCCGGGGAGCTGTTTTTT.

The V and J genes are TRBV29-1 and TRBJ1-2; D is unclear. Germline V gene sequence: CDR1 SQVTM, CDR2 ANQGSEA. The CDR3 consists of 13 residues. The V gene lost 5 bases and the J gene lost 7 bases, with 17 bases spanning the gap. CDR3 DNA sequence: TGCAGCGTTATGCGCTCCATCGGGAGTGGCTACACCTTC. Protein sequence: CSVMRSIGSGYTF.

The CDR3 spells CASSLVGDSSSPLHF. The CDR3 DNA reads as TGTGCCAGCAGCTTAGTAGGGGACAGTAGTTCACCCCTCCACTTT. This rearrangement joins TRBV7-6 to TRBJ1-6; 7 bases fit TRBD1. Germline CDR1 and CDR2: SGHVS and FNYEAQ. This CDR3 comprises 15 residues. Losses at the gene ends were 1 base for V and 9 bases for J; bases not matched to a gene: 6.

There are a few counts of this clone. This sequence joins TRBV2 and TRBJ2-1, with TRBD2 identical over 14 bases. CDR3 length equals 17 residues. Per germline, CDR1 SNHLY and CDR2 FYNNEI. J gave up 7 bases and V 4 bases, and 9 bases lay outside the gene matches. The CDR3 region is CASSVERTSGGSNEQFF. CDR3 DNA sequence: TGTGCCAGCAGTGTTGAAAGGACTAGCGGGGGGTCGAATGAGCAGTTCTTC.

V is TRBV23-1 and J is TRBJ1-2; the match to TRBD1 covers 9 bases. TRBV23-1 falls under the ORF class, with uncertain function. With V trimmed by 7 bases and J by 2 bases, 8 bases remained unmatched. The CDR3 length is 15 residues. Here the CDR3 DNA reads TGCGCCAGCACCACCGTCGGGACAGGGAACTATGGCTACACCTTC. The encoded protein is CASTTVGTGNYGYTF.

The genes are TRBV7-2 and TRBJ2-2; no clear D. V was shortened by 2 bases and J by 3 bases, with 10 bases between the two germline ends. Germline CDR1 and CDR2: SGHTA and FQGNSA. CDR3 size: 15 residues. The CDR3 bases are TGTGCCAGCAGCTTATCAAGGGCGTACACCGGGGAGCTGTTTTTT. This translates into CASSLSRAYTGELFF.

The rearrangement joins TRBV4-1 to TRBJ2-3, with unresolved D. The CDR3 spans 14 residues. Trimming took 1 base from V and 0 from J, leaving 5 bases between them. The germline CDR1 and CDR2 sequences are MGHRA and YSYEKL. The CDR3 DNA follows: TGCGCCAGCAGCCAAGCAGGTAGCACAGATACGCAGTATTTT. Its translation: CASSQAGSTDTQYF.